This TCR beta chain was obtained from a study of blood T cell repertoires in COVID-19. The Seattle patients, enrolled during active infection, were followed longitudinally. V shed 5 bases, J shed 8 bases, and the junction held 21 bases outside the gene matches. The CDR3 extends over 19 amino acids. CDR1 and CDR2 from the germline V gene are MNHEY and SVGEGT. The protocol was immunoSEQ multiplex PCR, while the TCRdb copy is restricted to in-frame clones and leaves out a portion. The sample lists roughly 410,000 clones, 89% occurring once. This clone has a single count. The sequenced material came from peripheral blood. This receptor was identified in a middle-aged woman with COVID-19, enrolled during active disease. V usage is TRBV6-2 or TRBV6-3 and J usage is TRBJ1-5; 10 positions match TRBD1. The CDR3 bases are TGTGCCAGCAGTATAAAAACGGGACAGGGGTCCCCAGTCAGCGAGCCCCAGCATTTT. It codes for CASSIKTGQGSPVSEPQHF.